In its sample, the clone carrying this T cell receptor (beta chain) was seen many times. Antigen specificity is unknown. Amplification targeted TCR beta CDR3 regions from RNA transcripts. During a first-round RT-PCR of the TCR CDR3, the HTBI primer set was used. TCRdb reprocessed the multiplex PCR reads via MiXCR and lists one record per CDR3 protein. The sample shows about 590,000 distinct CDR3 sequences, approximately 15% of them seen only once. Ophthalmopathy in the patients scored at least 3 on Clinical Activity Score and at least 4 on NOSPECS grade, lasting under 3 months. Exclusion criteria comprised uncontrolled infection, other autoimmune disease, pregnancy or lactation. The data stem from a study of T cells in Graves' hyperthyroidism and ophthalmopathy. Findings of the study overall: Most clonotypes expanded in thyroid above 0.001 were likewise present in blood. Ophthalmopathy prediction by the model preceded onset by a median about 6 months.

Specimen: blood. The TCR was taken from a woman under 30 with Graves' ophthalmopathy.

CDR3 loop: CASMGGAGVGGNEQFF. DNA of the CDR3: TGTGCCAGCATGGGTGGAGCGGGAGTAGGGGGCAATGAGCAGTTCTTC. V is TRBV2 and J is TRBJ2-1; 8 bases match TRBD2. The length of the CDR3 is 16 residues. CDR1 and CDR2 from the germline V gene are SNHLY and FYNNEI. Trimming took 7 bases from V and 6 from J; bases not matched to a gene: 14.